Listed below are T cell receptor beta chains from one sample, sequenced in a study of cytomegalovirus exposure and HLA in healthy donors. Measured with immunoSEQ multiplex PCR; TCRdb has only the in-frame clones, and not every one. The sample shows 120,000 to 150,000 clones, 82% of them seen only once. The sample consisted of PBMCs. The receptors were sampled from a male donor in good health and CMV-seronegative. Both conserved end residues are part of each CDR3. Fields, in order: J gene, clone size, V gene, CDR3 length, D gene, CDR3 protein, CDR3 DNA. D genes are given only for firm matches. Clone size is shown for a subset of rows, as once, few, many or a class of expanded clone.

J: TRBJ2-1
size: NA
V: TRBV7-9
length: 15
D: TRBD2
CDR3: CASSSLAGGPYEQFF
DNA: TGTGCCAGCAGCTCCCTAGCGGGAGGGCCGTATGAGCAGTTCTTC

J: TRBJ1-6
size: NA
V: TRBV5-6
length: 15
D: TRBD1
CDR3: CASNLRGQPNSPLHF
DNA: TGTGCCAGCAACCTCAGGGGACAGCCTAATTCACCCCTCCACTTT

J: TRBJ2-1
size: NA
V: TRBV27
length: 15
D: TRBD2
CDR3: CASSFASGGAGEQFF
DNA: TGTGCCAGCAGTTTCGCTAGCGGGGGGGCTGGTGAGCAGTTCTTC

J: TRBJ2-2
size: NA
V: TRBV7-3
length: 17
D: TRBD2
CDR3: CASSLTMAGGPTGELFF
DNA: TGTGCCAGCAGCTTAACAATGGCGGGGGGGCCAACCGGGGAGCTGTTTTTT

J: TRBJ1-1
size: NA
V: TRBV6-6
length: 15
D: NA
CDR3: CASRRGFLGGTEAFF
DNA: TGTGCCAGCAGACGGGGTTTTTTGGGCGGCACTGAAGCTTTCTTT

J: TRBJ2-2
size: few
V: TRBV27
length: 16
D: TRBD1
CDR3: CASSQTGGANTGELFF
DNA: TGTGCCAGCAGCCAGACAGGGGGCGCGAACACCGGGGAGCTGTTTTTT

J: TRBJ1-2
size: NA
V: TRBV6-6
length: 16
D: NA
CDR3: CASTLSRIQGFGGYTF
DNA: TGTGCCAGCACCCTCTCAAGGATTCAGGGTTTCGGTGGCTACACCTTC

J: TRBJ2-1
size: NA
V: TRBV7-9
length: 12
D: NA
CDR3: CASSLGGRPGFF
DNA: TGTGCCAGCAGCTTAGGAGGCCGCCCGGGGTTCTTC

J: TRBJ1-6
size: NA
V: TRBV27
length: 17
D: TRBD1
CDR3: CASTLMGKGTGLSPLHF
DNA: TGTGCCAGCACCCTTATGGGGAAGGGGACAGGGCTTTCACCCCTCCACTTT

J: TRBJ1-2
size: once
V: TRBV19
length: 20
D: TRBD1
CDR3: CASSINVYDAGQLSNYGYTF
DNA: TGTGCCAGTAGTATTAATGTTTATGACGCGGGACAGCTTTCTAACTATGGCTACACCTTC

J: TRBJ2-1
size: few
V: TRBV9
length: 20
D: TRBD2
CDR3: CASSVEDPSYPGLAYNEQFF
DNA: TGTGCCAGCAGCGTAGAGGACCCCAGTTACCCAGGACTAGCCTACAATGAGCAGTTCTTC

J: TRBJ2-7
size: NA
V: TRBV28
length: 13
D: NA
CDR3: CASSLVGGAGQYF
DNA: TGTGCCAGCAGTTTAGTAGGGGGGGCAGGGCAGTACTTC

J: TRBJ1-1
size: NA
V: TRBV30
length: 13
D: TRBD1
CDR3: CAWGQEMNTEAFF
DNA: TGTGCCTGGGGACAGGAGATGAACACTGAAGCTTTCTTT

J: TRBJ2-1
size: NA
V: TRBV11-1
length: 14
D: NA
CDR3: CASSLAGGGNEQFF
DNA: TGTGCCAGCAGCTTAGCGGGAGGAGGCAATGAGCAGTTCTTC

J: TRBJ2-1
size: NA
V: TRBV9
length: 13
D: NA
CDR3: CASSAPGYNEQFF
DNA: TGTGCCAGCAGCGCCCCAGGCTACAATGAGCAGTTCTTC

J: TRBJ1-1
size: NA
V: TRBV5-4
length: 15
D: NA
CDR3: CASSLKGQGITEAFF
DNA: TGTGCCAGCAGCTTAAAGGGGCAGGGGATCACTGAAGCTTTCTTT

J: TRBJ2-7
size: NA
V: TRBV7-2
length: 12
D: NA
CDR3: CASSLATYEQYF
DNA: TGTGCCAGCAGCTTAGCCACCTACGAGCAGTACTTC

J: TRBJ2-3
size: NA
V: TRBV9
length: 17
D: TRBD2
CDR3: CASSVDIGLAGGDTQYF
DNA: TGTGCCAGCAGCGTAGATATTGGACTAGCGGGGGGAGATACGCAGTATTTT

J: TRBJ1-2
size: NA
V: TRBV29-1
length: 11
D: NA
CDR3: CSVVAGNGYTF
DNA: TGCAGCGTTGTAGCGGGGAACGGCTACACCTTC

J: TRBJ1-1
size: few
V: TRBV11-3
length: 13
D: NA
CDR3: CASSLREVTQAFF
DNA: TGTGCCAGCAGCTTAAGAGAGGTTACTCAAGCTTTCTTT

J: TRBJ2-7
size: NA
V: TRBV13
length: 18
D: NA
CDR3: CASSRRPNTGSFPYEQYF
DNA: TGTGCCAGCAGCCGAAGACCTAATACAGGGAGCTTTCCCTACGAGCAGTACTTC

J: TRBJ2-7
size: NA
V: TRBV14
length: 13
D: TRBD2
CDR3: CASSRAGAYEQYF
DNA: TGTGCCAGCAGCCGAGCGGGAGCCTACGAGCAGTACTTC

J: TRBJ2-3
size: NA
V: TRBV11-2
length: 12
D: NA
CDR3: CASSGLTDTQYF
DNA: TGTGCCAGCAGCGGGTTGACTGATACGCAGTATTTT

J: TRBJ1-2
size: few
V: TRBV2
length: 13
D: NA
CDR3: CASRGGIGYGYTF
DNA: TGTGCCAGCAGAGGGGGTATCGGCTATGGCTACACCTTC

J: TRBJ1-4
size: few
V: TRBV5-4
length: 14
D: NA
CDR3: CASSLDRWEEKLFF
DNA: TGTGCCAGCAGCCTGGACAGATGGGAGGAAAAACTGTTTTTT

J: TRBJ1-2
size: NA
V: TRBV20-1
length: 11
D: NA
CDR3: CSANERVGYTF
DNA: TGCAGTGCTAACGAACGGGTTGGCTACACCTTC

J: TRBJ1-2
size: NA
V: TRBV9
length: 16
D: NA
CDR3: CASSAAVGGKTGSYTF
DNA: TGTGCCAGCAGCGCCGCTGTTGGGGGCAAGACGGGAAGCTACACCTTC

J: TRBJ2-7
size: NA
V: TRBV7-2
length: 12
D: NA
CDR3: CASSRSSYEQYF
DNA: TGTGCCAGCAGCCGGAGCTCCTACGAGCAGTACTTC

J: TRBJ1-1
size: NA
V: TRBV9
length: 14
D: TRBD1
CDR3: CASSVAKQGPEAFF
DNA: TGTGCCAGCAGCGTAGCTAAACAGGGGCCTGAAGCTTTCTTT

J: TRBJ1-1
size: NA
V: TRBV29-1
length: 13
D: TRBD1
CDR3: CSVPGATGAEAFF
DNA: TGCAGCGTCCCAGGGGCTACAGGGGCCGAAGCTTTCTTT

J: TRBJ2-3
size: NA
V: TRBV4-1
length: 14
D: TRBD2
CDR3: CASSLAGSTDTQYF
DNA: TGCGCCAGCAGCCTAGCGGGAAGCACAGATACGCAGTATTTT

J: TRBJ2-5
size: NA
V: TRBV2
length: 18
D: NA
CDR3: CASRAPHPSGQGRETQYF
DNA: TGTGCCAGCAGGGCACCACATCCTAGCGGCCAGGGGAGGGAGACCCAGTACTTC

J: TRBJ1-1
size: NA
V: TRBV4-1
length: 16
D: NA
CDR3: CASSQDRSRGNTEAFF
DNA: TGCGCCAGCAGCCAAGATAGGTCGCGAGGGAACACTGAAGCTTTCTTT

J: TRBJ2-1
size: once
V: TRBV7-9
length: 17
D: TRBD2
CDR3: CASTFDLAGGLGGEQFF
DNA: TGTGCCAGCACCTTTGACTTAGCGGGAGGTTTGGGGGGGGAGCAGTTCTTC

J: TRBJ2-2
size: NA
V: TRBV29-1
length: 12
D: NA
CDR3: CSVVIVRGELFF
DNA: TGCAGCGTTGTTATAGTAAGAGGGGAGCTGTTTTTT

J: TRBJ2-7
size: NA
V: TRBV7-8
length: 13
D: TRBD1
CDR3: CASSDGQGYEQYF
DNA: TGTGCCAGCAGCGACGGACAGGGGTACGAGCAGTACTTC

J: TRBJ1-3
size: NA
V: TRBV5-6
length: 18
D: NA
CDR3: CASSINPDRYHLGNTIYF
DNA: TGTGCCAGCAGCATAAACCCCGACAGGTACCACCTTGGAAACACCATATATTTT

J: TRBJ2-7
size: once
V: TRBV27
length: 15
D: TRBD2
CDR3: CASSAAGAPSYEQYF
DNA: TGTGCCAGCAGTGCAGCGGGGGCCCCCTCCTACGAGCAGTACTTC

J: TRBJ2-6
size: NA
V: TRBV19
length: 18
D: NA
CDR3: CASSGAGTGFSGANVLTF
DNA: TGTGCCAGTAGCGGGGCGGGGACGGGGTTCTCTGGGGCCAACGTCCTGACTTTC

J: TRBJ1-1
size: NA
V: TRBV11-1
length: 12
D: NA
CDR3: CASSPRSAEAFF
DNA: TGTGCCAGCAGCCCCCGTTCCGCTGAAGCTTTCTTT

J: TRBJ1-2
size: NA
V: TRBV6-1
length: 14
D: NA
CDR3: CASSELQGNYGYTF
DNA: TGTGCCAGCAGTGAACTACAGGGAAACTATGGCTACACCTTC

J: TRBJ2-2
size: NA
V: TRBV30
length: 14
D: TRBD1
CDR3: CAWSGQGNTGELFF
DNA: TGTGCCTGGAGCGGACAGGGGAACACCGGGGAGCTGTTTTTT

J: TRBJ2-7
size: NA
V: TRBV11-2
length: 17
D: NA
CDR3: CASSPPGGGSLSYEQYF
DNA: TGTGCCAGCAGCCCCCCAGGGGGCGGGAGCCTCTCTTACGAGCAGTACTTC

J: TRBJ1-2
size: NA
V: TRBV19
length: 14
D: TRBD1
CDR3: CASSPWDRPYGYTF
DNA: TGTGCCAGTAGCCCATGGGACAGGCCCTATGGCTACACCTTC

J: TRBJ1-1
size: NA
V: TRBV7-3
length: 16
D: NA
CDR3: CASSLNGRGMNTEAFF
DNA: TGTGCCAGCAGCTTAAATGGCAGGGGCATGAACACTGAAGCTTTCTTT

J: TRBJ1-5
size: NA
V: TRBV28
length: 15
D: NA
CDR3: CASSFVFRDKQPQHF
DNA: TGTGCCAGCAGTTTCGTCTTCCGGGATAAACAGCCCCAGCATTTT

J: TRBJ1-4
size: NA
V: TRBV4-3
length: 14
D: NA
CDR3: CASSPSTDTEKLFF
DNA: TGCGCCAGCAGCCCCTCGACAGATACCGAAAAACTGTTTTTT

J: TRBJ1-5
size: NA
V: TRBV2
length: 16
D: NA
CDR3: CASSVDSRIGNQPQHF
DNA: TGTGCCAGCAGTGTGGACTCCCGGATAGGCAATCAGCCCCAGCATTTT

J: TRBJ1-3
size: NA
V: TRBV5-1
length: 16
D: NA
CDR3: CASSHTGITEGNTIYF
DNA: TGCGCCAGCAGCCACACAGGGATTACGGAAGGAAACACCATATATTTT

J: TRBJ2-3
size: NA
V: TRBV5-8
length: 13
D: TRBD1
CDR3: CASSPGQGLAQYF
DNA: TGTGCCAGCAGCCCGGGACAGGGGCTGGCGCAGTATTTT

J: TRBJ1-5
size: NA
V: TRBV7-2
length: 13
D: NA
CDR3: CASSLELNQPQHF
DNA: TGTGCCAGCAGCTTAGAGCTCAATCAGCCCCAGCATTTT

J: TRBJ1-2
size: NA
V: TRBV7-9
length: 11
D: NA
CDR3: CSSSGLYGYTF
DNA: TGTTCCAGCAGCGGACTCTATGGCTACACCTTC

J: TRBJ2-7
size: few
V: TRBV5-4
length: 13
D: NA
CDR3: CASSLGTGYEQYF
DNA: TGTGCCAGCAGCTTGGGCACAGGCTACGAGCAGTACTTC

J: TRBJ1-1
size: NA
V: TRBV18
length: 12
D: NA
CDR3: CASGSRTTEAFF
DNA: TGTGCCAGCGGCAGTCGTACCACTGAAGCTTTCTTT

J: TRBJ2-1
size: few
V: TRBV15
length: 14
D: TRBD2
CDR3: CATSGMTSGRRQFF
DNA: TGTGCCACCAGCGGGATGACTAGCGGGCGACGGCAGTTCTTC

J: TRBJ1-4
size: NA
V: TRBV7-9
length: 16
D: NA
CDR3: CSSSLGSSATNEKLFF
DNA: TGTTCCAGCAGCTTAGGGAGCAGTGCAACTAATGAAAAACTGTTTTTT

J: TRBJ2-7
size: NA
V: TRBV19
length: 13
D: TRBD1
CDR3: CASSSGTGYEQYF
DNA: TGTGCCAGTAGTAGCGGGACAGGGTATGAGCAGTACTTC